This T cell receptor (beta chain) originates from a study of T cell responses to AZD1222 COVID-19 vaccine. This CDR3 comprises 13 residues. From germline, CDR1 is SQVTM and CDR2 ANQGSEA. The V end lost 1 base, the J end lost 1 base, and 7 bases lay between the germline ends. Libraries were prepared by immunoSEQ multiplex PCR; TCRdb keeps only in-frame clonotypes and omits some of them. The table shows 35,000 or so clones, with approximately 91% occurring only once. Study-level results: Elevations in Spike-specific TCR breadth and depth followed administration of two AZD1222 doses.

Of note for this clone: What it binds is not known.

This clonotype was sampled from an adult in good health. The V call is TRBV29-1, the J call TRBJ1-2; a weak D match, TRBD1 (5 bases). Sequencing was performed on peripheral blood, taken on day 0 of AZD1222 vaccination. Here the CDR3 DNA reads TGCAGCGTTGAAGGGCAGGGTAACTATGGCTACACCTTC. This gives the protein CSVEGQGNYGYTF.